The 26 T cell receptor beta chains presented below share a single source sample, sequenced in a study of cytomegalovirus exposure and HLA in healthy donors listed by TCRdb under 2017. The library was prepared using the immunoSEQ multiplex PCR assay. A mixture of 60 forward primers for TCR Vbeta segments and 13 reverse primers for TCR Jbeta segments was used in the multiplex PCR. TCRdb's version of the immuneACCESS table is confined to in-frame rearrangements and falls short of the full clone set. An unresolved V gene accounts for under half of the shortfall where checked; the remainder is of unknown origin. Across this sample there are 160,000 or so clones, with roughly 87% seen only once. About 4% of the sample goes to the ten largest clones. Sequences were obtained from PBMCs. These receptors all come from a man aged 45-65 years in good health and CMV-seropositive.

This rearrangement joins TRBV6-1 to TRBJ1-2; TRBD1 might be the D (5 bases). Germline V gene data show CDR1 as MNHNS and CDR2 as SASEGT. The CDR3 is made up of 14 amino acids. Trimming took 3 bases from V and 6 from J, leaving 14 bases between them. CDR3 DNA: TGTGCCAGCAGTGATTGGGGCGCAGGTAATGGCTACACCTTC. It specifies CASSDWGAGNGYTF.

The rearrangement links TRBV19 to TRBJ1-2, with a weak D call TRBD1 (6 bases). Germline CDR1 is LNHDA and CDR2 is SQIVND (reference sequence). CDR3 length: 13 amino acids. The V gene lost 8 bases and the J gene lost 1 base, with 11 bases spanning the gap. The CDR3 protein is CASSQGHNYGYTF. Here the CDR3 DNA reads TGTGCCAGTTCACAGGGCCATAACTATGGCTACACCTTC.

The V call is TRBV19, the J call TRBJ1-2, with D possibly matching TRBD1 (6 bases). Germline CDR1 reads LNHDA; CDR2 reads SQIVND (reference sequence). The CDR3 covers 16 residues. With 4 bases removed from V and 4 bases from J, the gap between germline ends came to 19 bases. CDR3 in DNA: TGTGCCAGTAGTACTTTTCCGACAGGAGGTTTCTATGGCTACACCTTC. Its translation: CASSTFPTGGFYGYTF.

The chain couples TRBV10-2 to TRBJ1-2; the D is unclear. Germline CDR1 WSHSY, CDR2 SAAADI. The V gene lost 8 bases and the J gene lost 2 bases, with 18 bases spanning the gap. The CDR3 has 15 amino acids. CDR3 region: CASLRAETNNYGYTF. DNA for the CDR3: TGCGCCAGCCTGCGGGCGGAAACGAACAACTATGGCTACACCTTC.

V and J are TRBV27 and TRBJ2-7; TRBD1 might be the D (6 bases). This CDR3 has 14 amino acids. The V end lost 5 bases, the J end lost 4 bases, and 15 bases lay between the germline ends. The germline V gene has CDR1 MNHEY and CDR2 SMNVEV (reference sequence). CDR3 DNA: TGTGCCAGCAGTCCCGGGACAAATACTTACGAGCAGTACTTC. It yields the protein CASSPGTNTYEQYF.

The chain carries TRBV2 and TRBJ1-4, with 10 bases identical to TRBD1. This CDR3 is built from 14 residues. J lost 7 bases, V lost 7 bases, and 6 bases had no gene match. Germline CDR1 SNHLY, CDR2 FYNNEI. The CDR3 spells CASKTGGAFEKLFF. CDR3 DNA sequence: TGTGCCAGCAAGACAGGGGGCGCGTTTGAAAAACTGTTTTTT.

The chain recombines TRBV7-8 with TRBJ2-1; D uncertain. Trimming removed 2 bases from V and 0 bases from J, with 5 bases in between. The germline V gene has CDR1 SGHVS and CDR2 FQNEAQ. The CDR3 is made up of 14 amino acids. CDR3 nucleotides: TGTGCCAGCAGCTTACCAGTCTCCTACAATGAGCAGTTCTTC. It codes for CASSLPVSYNEQFF.

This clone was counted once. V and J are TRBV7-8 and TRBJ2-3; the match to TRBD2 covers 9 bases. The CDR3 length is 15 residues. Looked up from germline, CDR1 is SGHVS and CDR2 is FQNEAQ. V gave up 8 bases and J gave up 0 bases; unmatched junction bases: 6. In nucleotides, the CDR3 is TGTGCCAGCCTCGGGACTAGCACTAGCACAGATACGCAGTATTTT. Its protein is CASLGTSTSTDTQYF.

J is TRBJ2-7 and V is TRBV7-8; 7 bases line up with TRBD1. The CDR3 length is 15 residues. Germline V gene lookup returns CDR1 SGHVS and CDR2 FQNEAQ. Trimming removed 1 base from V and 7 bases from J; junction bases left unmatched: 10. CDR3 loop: CASSLEKQGSWEQYF. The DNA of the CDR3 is TGTGCCAGCAGCTTAGAGAAACAGGGGTCGTGGGAGCAGTACTTC.

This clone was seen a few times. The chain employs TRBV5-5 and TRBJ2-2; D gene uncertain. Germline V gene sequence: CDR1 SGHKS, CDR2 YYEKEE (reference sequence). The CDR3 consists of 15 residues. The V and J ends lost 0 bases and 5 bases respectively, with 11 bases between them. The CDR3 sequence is CASSLVAAGTGELFF. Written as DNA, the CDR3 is TGTGCCAGCAGCTTGGTTGCGGCCGGGACCGGGGAGCTGTTTTTT.

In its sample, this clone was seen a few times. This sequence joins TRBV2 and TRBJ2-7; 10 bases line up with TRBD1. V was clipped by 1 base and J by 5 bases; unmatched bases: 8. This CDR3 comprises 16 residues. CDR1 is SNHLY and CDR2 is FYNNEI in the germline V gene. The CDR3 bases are TGTGCCAGCAGTGAAGATAGGGACAGGGGTAGCCACGAGCAGTACTTC. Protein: CASSEDRDRGSHEQYF. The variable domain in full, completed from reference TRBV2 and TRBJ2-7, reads EPEVTQTPSHQVTQMGQEVILRCVPISNHLYFYWYRQILGQKVEFLVSFYNNEISEKSEIFDDQFSVERPDGSNFTLKIRSTKLEDSAMYFCASSEDRDRGSHEQYFGPGTRLTVT.

The CDR3 protein is CASSLTSAYTDTQYF. CDR3 DNA sequence: TGTGCCAGCAGCCTGACTAGCGCCTACACAGATACGCAGTATTTT. This chain uses TRBV27 with TRBJ2-3, with 8 bases aligning to TRBD2. Germline V CDR1 and CDR2: MNHEY, SMNVEV (reference sequence). This CDR3 is built from 15 residues. Trimming at V came to 6 bases and at J to 2 bases, leaving 7 bases not matched to a gene.

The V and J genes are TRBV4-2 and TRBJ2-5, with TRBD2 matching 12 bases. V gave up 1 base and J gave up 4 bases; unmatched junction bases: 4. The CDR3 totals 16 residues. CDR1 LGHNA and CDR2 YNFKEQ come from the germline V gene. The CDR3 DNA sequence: TGTGCCAGCAGCCAAGGGAGGGGACTAGCGGGAGAGACCCAGTACTTC. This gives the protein CASSQGRGLAGETQYF.

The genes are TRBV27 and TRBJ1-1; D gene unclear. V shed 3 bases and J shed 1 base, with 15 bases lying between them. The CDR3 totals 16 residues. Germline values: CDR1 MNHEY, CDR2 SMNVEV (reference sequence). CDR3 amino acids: CASSLTPPRENTEAFF. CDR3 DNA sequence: TGTGCCAGCAGTTTGACCCCCCCTCGGGAGAACACTGAAGCTTTCTTT.

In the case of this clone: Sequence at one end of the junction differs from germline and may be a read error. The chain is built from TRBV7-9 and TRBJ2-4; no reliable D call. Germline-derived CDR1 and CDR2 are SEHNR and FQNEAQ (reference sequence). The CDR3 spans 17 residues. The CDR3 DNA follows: TGTTCCAGCAGCTTATTCCGGCCAGACAATCCCAAAAACATTCAGTACTTC. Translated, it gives CSSSLFRPDNPKNIQYF.

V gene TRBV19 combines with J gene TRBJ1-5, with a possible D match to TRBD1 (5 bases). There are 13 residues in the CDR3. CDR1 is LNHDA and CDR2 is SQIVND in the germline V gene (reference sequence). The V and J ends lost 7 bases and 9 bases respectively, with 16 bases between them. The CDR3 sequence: CASTYQGIPPQHF. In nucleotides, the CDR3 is TGTGCCAGTACGTACCAGGGAATTCCGCCCCAGCATTTT.

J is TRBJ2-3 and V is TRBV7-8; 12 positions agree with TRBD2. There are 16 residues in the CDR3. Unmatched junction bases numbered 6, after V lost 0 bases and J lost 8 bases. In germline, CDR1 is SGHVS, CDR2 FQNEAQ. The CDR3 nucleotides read TGTGCCAGCAGCTTAGCCCTAGCGGGGGGGTTTGGTACGCAGTATTTT. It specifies CASSLALAGGFGTQYF.

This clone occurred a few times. In DNA, the CDR3 is TGTGCCAGCAGTTCTGGCCGGGACAGGAATTGGGAAAAACTGTTTTTT. This sequence encodes CASSSGRDRNWEKLFF. The V call is TRBV27, the J call TRBJ1-4; 8 bases are shared with TRBD1. Trimming took 4 bases from V and 8 from J; bases not matched to a gene: 12. CDR3 size: 16 residues. Germline V CDR1 and CDR2: MNHEY, SMNVEV (reference sequence).

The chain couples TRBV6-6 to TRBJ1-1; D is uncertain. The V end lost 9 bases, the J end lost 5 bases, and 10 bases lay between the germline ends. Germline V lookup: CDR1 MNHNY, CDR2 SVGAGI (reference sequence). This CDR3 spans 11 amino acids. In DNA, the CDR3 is TGTGCCAGTCAGTCCCATACTGAAGCTTTCTTT. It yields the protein CASQSHTEAFF.

In DNA, the CDR3 is TGTGCCAGCTACGGACTAGCGGGAGGGCGGAGCTCCTACAATGAGCAGTTCTTC. Protein sequence: CASYGLAGGRSSYNEQFF. The chain joins TRBV27 to TRBJ2-1; 15 bases agree with TRBD2. V lost 8 bases to trimming and J lost 0 bases; unmatched junction nucleotides: 8. Germline CDR1 is MNHEY and CDR2 is SMNVEV (reference sequence). CDR3 length: 18 residues.

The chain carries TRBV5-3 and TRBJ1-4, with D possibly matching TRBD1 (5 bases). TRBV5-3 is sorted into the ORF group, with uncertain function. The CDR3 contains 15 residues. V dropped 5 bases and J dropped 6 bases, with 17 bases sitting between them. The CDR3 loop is CARSGGTGGHEKLFF. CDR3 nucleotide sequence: TGTGCCAGAAGTGGTGGGACGGGAGGGCATGAAAAACTGTTTTTT.

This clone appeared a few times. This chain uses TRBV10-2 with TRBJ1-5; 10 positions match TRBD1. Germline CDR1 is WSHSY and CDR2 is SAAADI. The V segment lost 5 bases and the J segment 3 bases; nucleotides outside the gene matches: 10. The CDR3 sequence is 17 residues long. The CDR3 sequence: CASSRDRGLAFNQPQHF. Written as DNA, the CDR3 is TGCGCCAGCAGTCGGGACAGGGGATTGGCATTCAATCAGCCCCAGCATTTT.

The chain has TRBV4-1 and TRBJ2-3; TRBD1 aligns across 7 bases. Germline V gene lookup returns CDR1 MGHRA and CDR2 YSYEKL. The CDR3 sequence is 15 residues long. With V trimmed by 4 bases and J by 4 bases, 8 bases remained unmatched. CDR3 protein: CASSRTTGLADTQYF. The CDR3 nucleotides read TGCGCCAGCAGCCGAACGACAGGGTTGGCAGATACGCAGTATTTT.

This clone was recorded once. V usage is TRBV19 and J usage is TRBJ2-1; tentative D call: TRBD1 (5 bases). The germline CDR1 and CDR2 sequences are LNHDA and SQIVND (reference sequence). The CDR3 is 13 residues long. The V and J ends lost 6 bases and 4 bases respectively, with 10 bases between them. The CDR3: CASRGLYYNEQFF. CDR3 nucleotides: TGTGCCAGTAGGGGGCTTTATTACAATGAGCAGTTCTTC.

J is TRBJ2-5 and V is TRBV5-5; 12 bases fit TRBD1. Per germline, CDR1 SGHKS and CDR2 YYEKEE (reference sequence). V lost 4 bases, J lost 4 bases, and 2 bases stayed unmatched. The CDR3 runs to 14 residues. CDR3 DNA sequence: TGTGCCAGCAGCACGGGACAGGGGGCAGAGACCCAGTACTTC. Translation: CASSTGQGAETQYF.

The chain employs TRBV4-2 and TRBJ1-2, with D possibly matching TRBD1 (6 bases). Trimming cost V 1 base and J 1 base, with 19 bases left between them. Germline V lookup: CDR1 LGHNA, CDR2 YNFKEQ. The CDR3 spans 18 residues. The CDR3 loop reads CASSQVPGQWTINYGYTF. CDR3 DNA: TGTGCCAGCAGCCAAGTTCCGGGACAATGGACCATTAACTATGGCTACACCTTC.